This TCR beta chain was recorded in a study of T-cell reconstitution after alpha-beta-depleted transplantation in children. Unique molecular identifiers were used to barcode this TCRbeta library. TCRdb re-derived calls from the PCR reads in MiXCR, one entry per CDR3 protein. The data contain approximately 490,000 distinct CDR3 sequences, about 12% of them seen just once; the ten biggest clones take up under 7%. This clonotype was recorded many times. The V end was cut by 3 bases, the J end by 5 bases, with 12 bases between. Germline CDR1 and CDR2: MNHEY and SMNVEV (reference sequence). CDR3 length equals 14 residues.

The TCR originated in a human donor who donated a stem cell graft to a child with combined immunodeficiency. The sample here was PBMCs from the stem cell graft donor, taken from the stem cell graft. The genes are TRBV27 and TRBJ2-3; tentatively, D is TRBD1 (6 bases). CDR3 bases: TGTGCCAGCAGTTTTCCGAACAGGGTAGATACGCAGTATTTT. Translation gives CASSFPNRVDTQYF.